A selection of T cell receptor beta chains follows, all from one sample in a study of cytomegalovirus exposure and HLA in healthy donors. Measured with immunoSEQ multiplex PCR; TCRdb has only the in-frame clones, and not every one. The data contain 95,000 to 130,000 clones, roughly 9.9% of them singletons. The sequenced material came from PBMCs. The receptors come from a man aged 25-45 years in good health and CMV-seronegative. CDR3s include the opening cysteine and the closing phenylalanine or tryptophan. The D gene is left open where the match is weak. Only part of the rows carry a size: once, few, many, or a class if the clone is expanded.

V: TRBV6-1; D: -; size: -; J: TRBJ1-5; CDR3: CATLQDLSNQPQHF; DNA: TGTGCCACCCTACAGGACCTTAGCAATCAGCCCCAGCATTTT
V: TRBV7-2; D: TRBD1; size: -; J: TRBJ1-6; CDR3: CATTRQGRGSPLHF; DNA: TGTGCCACAACCCGACAGGGAAGAGGTTCACCCCTCCACTTT
V: TRBV6-6; D: TRBD1; size: few; J: TRBJ2-7; CDR3: CASSLTGTGAYEQYF; DNA: TGTGCCAGCTCACTAACGGGGACAGGGGCCTACGAGCAGTACTTC
V: TRBV10-2; D: -; size: -; J: TRBJ2-7; CDR3: CASRARWNTEQYF; DNA: TGCGCCAGCAGGGCGCGGTGGAACACCGAGCAGTACTTC
V: TRBV5-3; D: TRBD1; size: few; J: TRBJ1-4; CDR3: CARNSFGTGNDKLFF; DNA: TGTGCCAGAAATAGTTTTGGGACAGGGAATGACAAACTGTTTTTT
V: TRBV6-1; D: TRBD2; size: medium-sized; J: TRBJ2-3; CDR3: CASSEERGGTDTQYF; DNA: TGTGCCAGCAGTGAAGAGCGGGGGGGCACAGATACGCAGTATTTT
V: TRBV7-9; D: TRBD1; size: -; J: TRBJ1-2; CDR3: CASSLMTGLSGGYTF; DNA: TGTGCCAGCAGCTTAATGACAGGGCTAAGCGGAGGCTACACCTTC
V: TRBV14; D: -; size: few; J: TRBJ2-3; CDR3: CASSQERRYTDTQYF; DNA: TGTGCCAGCAGCCAAGAGCGGAGGTACACAGATACGCAGTATTTT
V: TRBV7-9; D: -; size: -; J: TRBJ1-4; CDR3: CASSLGLGAEKLFF; DNA: TGTGCCAGCAGCTTAGGACTAGGGGCTGAAAAACTGTTTTTT
V: TRBV16; D: -; size: -; J: TRBJ1-2; CDR3: CASSQSRKTYYGYTF; DNA: TGTGCCAGCAGCCAATCGAGAAAGACATACTATGGCTACACCTTC
V: TRBV19; D: TRBD1; size: -; J: TRBJ1-6; CDR3: CASSQRTGVSPLHF; DNA: TGTGCCAGTAGTCAAAGGACAGGGGTCTCACCCCTCCACTTT
V: TRBV5-1; D: -; size: few; J: TRBJ1-6; CDR3: CASSLAGSNSPLHF; DNA: TGCGCCAGCAGCTTGGCCGGTAGTAATTCACCCCTCCACTTT
V: TRBV5-6; D: -; size: few; J: TRBJ2-7; CDR3: CASSWETWSSYEQYF; DNA: TGTGCCAGCAGCTGGGAGACTTGGAGCTCCTACGAGCAGTACTTC
V: TRBV7-9; D: -; size: -; J: TRBJ2-3; CDR3: CASSLVQGSDTQYF; DNA: TGTGCCAGCAGCTTAGTCCAGGGCTCAGATACGCAGTATTTT
V: TRBV2; D: -; size: -; J: TRBJ1-1; CDR3: CASKPRALNTEAFF; DNA: TGTGCCAGCAAGCCCAGGGCACTGAACACTGAAGCTTTCTTT
V: TRBV19; D: -; size: once; J: TRBJ2-1; CDR3: CASSVERGGNEQFF; DNA: TGTGCCAGTAGTGTGGAAAGGGGAGGCAATGAGCAGTTCTTC
V: TRBV4-3; D: -; size: -; J: TRBJ2-3; CDR3: CASSRTGRGASTDTQYF; DNA: TGCGCCAGCAGCCGGACGGGACGCGGGGCCAGCACAGATACGCAGTATTTT
V: TRBV5-1; D: -; size: few; J: TRBJ2-6; CDR3: CASSTGGIGANVLTF; DNA: TGCGCCAGCAGCACAGGCGGCATAGGGGCCAACGTCCTGACTTTC
V: TRBV6-6; D: -; size: few; J: TRBJ1-3; CDR3: CASRPGNSGNTIYF; DNA: TGTGCCAGCAGACCTGGCAACTCTGGAAACACCATATATTTT
V: TRBV7-9; D: -; size: -; J: TRBJ2-7; CDR3: CASSPGGGLSYEQYF; DNA: TGTGCCAGCAGCCCTGGGGGGGGCCTCTCCTACGAGCAGTACTTC
V: TRBV2; D: -; size: few; J: TRBJ2-7; CDR3: CATQTDSYEQYF; DNA: TGTGCCACCCAGACAGATTCCTACGAGCAGTACTTC
V: TRBV20-1; D: -; size: -; J: TRBJ2-1; CDR3: CSAGQYNEQFF; DNA: TGCAGTGCCGGACAGTACAATGAGCAGTTCTTC
V: TRBV4-1; D: TRBD2; size: few; J: TRBJ2-2; CDR3: CASSPRGSGDTGELFF; DNA: TGCGCCAGCAGCCCTCGGGGTAGCGGGGACACCGGGGAGCTGTTTTTT
V: TRBV5-6; D: TRBD1; size: -; J: TRBJ1-4; CDR3: CASSWGTGNEKLFF; DNA: TGTGCCAGCAGCTGGGGGACAGGTAATGAAAAACTGTTTTTT
V: TRBV27; D: -; size: few; J: TRBJ1-6; CDR3: CASSLGGARSPLHF; DNA: TGTGCCAGCAGTTTAGGGGGGGCTCGTTCACCCCTCCACTTT
V: TRBV10-3; D: -; size: -; J: TRBJ1-1; CDR3: CAPGGANTEAFF; DNA: TGTGCCCCGGGAGGGGCCAACACTGAAGCTTTCTTT
V: TRBV6-5; D: -; size: -; J: TRBJ2-1; CDR3: CASSQTTFRGEQFF; DNA: TGTGCCAGCAGCCAAACTACTTTCCGGGGTGAGCAGTTCTTC
V: TRBV30; D: -; size: -; J: TRBJ2-1; CDR3: CAWDSSRSSYNEQFF; DNA: TGTGCCTGGGACTCTAGCCGGAGCTCCTACAATGAGCAGTTCTTC